This paragraph reports one T cell receptor beta chain. As yet, its antigen is unknown. Some clones are missing from TCRdb's copy, which holds only in-frame ones; the method was immunoSEQ multiplex PCR. The repertoire holds around 38,000 clones, with 75% to 85% as singletons. All patients were mismatch repair deficient, assessed by either PCR or immunohistochemistry. Three pembrolizumab responders had their TCRs sequenced. The CDR3 contains 15 residues. Unmatched junction bases numbered 4, after V lost 0 bases and J lost 5 bases. In germline, CDR1 is SEHNR, CDR2 FQNEAQ (reference sequence). The sample comes from a study of PD-1 blockade in mismatch repair-deficient tumors. On the study more broadly: Patients had 11 to 13 mismatch repair-deficient cancer types and were previously treated and progressing. Notes on the study in general: Tumor-resident clones, often undetectable pretreatment in blood, expanded then contracted after pembrolizumab.

This sequence originates from an adult with mismatch repair-deficient cancer. The genes are TRBV7-9 and TRBJ2-7; 10 nucleotides line up with TRBD2. Sequencing used peripheral blood, obtained 4 weeks after starting pembrolizumab. In DNA, the CDR3 is TGTGCCAGCAGCTTAGCCCTCCTAGCGGGAGACGAGCAGTACTTC. Translated, it gives CASSLALLAGDEQYF.